The 29 T cell receptor beta chains reported below all come from one sample, sequenced in a study of cytomegalovirus exposure and HLA in healthy donors. Researchers ran the PCR with 60 Vbeta and 13 Jbeta primers. Clones were sequenced by immunoSEQ multiplex PCR, and TCRdb holds only the in-frame ones, with some missing. The table shows about 260,000 clones, with almost 85% occurring only once. The sample taken for sequencing was PBMCs. The source is a woman between 35 and 50 years old in good health and CMV-seropositive.

In its sample, this clone was seen a few times. The V gene is TRBV9, the J gene TRBJ2-7, with D maybe TRBD1 (5 bases). The CDR3 contains 14 residues. The V gene lost 0 bases and the J gene lost 6 bases, with 13 bases spanning the gap. Looked up from germline, CDR1 is SGDLS and CDR2 is YYNGEE. The CDR3 DNA sequence: TGTGCCAGCAGCGTAGTAGGGGAAGGCGGCGAGCAGTACTTC. As protein: CASSVVGEGGEQYF. Drawing the rest from reference TRBV9 and TRBJ2-7, the complete variable domain is DSGVTQTPKHLITATGQRVTLRCSPRSGDLSVYWYQQSLDQGLQFLIQYYNGEERAKGNILERFSAQQFPDLHSELNLSSLELGDSALYFCASSVVGEGGEQYFGPGTRLTVT.

The chain links TRBV19 to TRBJ1-4; a weak D match, TRBD1 (5 bases). Germline-derived CDR1 and CDR2 are LNHDA and SQIVND (reference sequence). The V end lost 3 bases, the J end lost 4 bases, and 15 bases lay between the germline ends. The CDR3 is made up of 16 amino acids. CDR3 amino acids: CASSIRPGGINEKLFF. Written as DNA, the CDR3 is TGTGCCAGTAGTATCCGACCCGGGGGAATTAATGAAAAACTGTTTTTT.

V and J are TRBV5-1 and TRBJ2-7; D may be TRBD1 (6 bases). Trimming cost V 0 bases and J 0 bases, with 10 bases left between them. The CDR3 has 15 residues. CDR1 is SGHRS and CDR2 is YFSETQ in the germline V gene. The CDR3 DNA follows: TGCGCCAGCAGCTTGGCGACAGGAGACTCCTACGAGCAGTACTTC. Translating gives CASSLATGDSYEQYF.

The gene calls are TRBV7-9 and TRBJ1-3, with D maybe TRBD1 (6 bases). This CDR3 has 16 residues. Looked up from germline, CDR1 is SEHNR and CDR2 is FQNEAQ (reference sequence). The V end was cut by 4 bases, the J end by 4 bases, with 17 bases between. Here the CDR3 reads CASSWSWDTLGNTIYF. CDR3 DNA sequence: TGTGCCAGCAGCTGGTCCTGGGACACTCTGGGAAACACCATATATTTT.

The rearrangement links TRBV7-2 to TRBJ1-5, with a weak D call TRBD1 (5 bases). Trimming stripped 1 base from V and 7 bases from J, with 14 bases between. In germline, CDR1 is SGHTA, CDR2 FQGNSA. The CDR3 is 15 amino acids. The CDR3 nucleotides are TGTGCCAGCAGCTTAGTCGAAGGGGTGGGACAGCCCCAGCATTTT. It is translated as CASSLVEGVGQPQHF. The full variable domain, with the rest looked up from reference TRBV7-2 and TRBJ1-5, is GAGVSQSPSNKVTEKGKDVELRCDPISGHTALYWYRQSLGQGLEFLIYFQGNSAPDKSGLPSDRFSAERTGGSVSTLTIQRTQQEDSAVYLCASSLVEGVGQPQHFGDGTRLSIL.

This clone occurred once. The V call is TRBV2, the J call TRBJ2-3; no clear D gene. This CDR3 contains 12 residues. The germline V gene encodes CDR1 SNHLY and CDR2 FYNNEI. Trimming shortened V by 5 bases and J by 4 bases, and 7 bases separated the two germline ends. The DNA for the CDR3 is TGTGCCAGCAGTTACTTGGCAGATACGCAGTATTTT. Its protein product is CASSYLADTQYF.

This clone was seen only once. The chain joins TRBV7-2 to TRBJ2-1; perhaps TRBD1 as D (5 bases). Trimming took 5 bases from V and 15 from J, leaving 14 bases between them. From germline, CDR1 is SGHTA and CDR2 FQGNSA. This CDR3 has 11 residues. DNA for the CDR3: TGTGCCAGCAGCCTAAAAGGGGTGGGGTTCTTC. Amino acid sequence: CASSLKGVGFF.

V and J are TRBV6-6 and TRBJ2-7; 8 bases are a match to TRBD1. With 8 bases clipped from V and 2 bases from J, the junction kept 5 bases outside the gene matches. CDR3 length: 13 residues. Per germline, CDR1 MNHNY and CDR2 SVGAGI (reference sequence). The CDR3 sequence: CASGPDRAYEQYF. The CDR3 DNA is TGTGCCAGCGGGCCGGACAGGGCCTACGAGCAGTACTTC.

This clone turned up a few times. This CDR3 is also generated by other DNA sequences in the sample. The V call is TRBV6-5, the J call TRBJ2-1; 9 bases are a match to TRBD2. The CDR3 loop spans 15 amino acids. With V trimmed by 3 bases and J by 1 base, 1 base remained unmatched. Germline V gene sequence: CDR1 MNHEY, CDR2 SVGAGI. The CDR3 reads CASSYSGSSYNEQFF. CDR3 DNA sequence: TGTGCCAGCAGTTATAGCGGGAGTTCCTACAATGAGCAGTTCTTC.

A word on this clone: A read error may account for a junction end that differs from germline. The CDR3 coding sequence is TGTTCCAGCAGCGAACTAGCGGGGGCCTACAATGAGCAGTTCTTC. Translating it yields CSSSELAGAYNEQFF. The V gene is TRBV7-9, the J gene TRBJ2-1; the match to TRBD2 covers 11 bases. CDR1 and CDR2 from the germline V gene are SEHNR and FQNEAQ (reference sequence). The CDR3 runs to 15 residues.

The chain employs TRBV25-1 and TRBJ2-3; 9 bases map to TRBD1. Trimming at V came to 3 bases and at J to 2 bases, leaving 3 bases not matched to a gene. The CDR3 runs 15 residues. Germline CDR1 and CDR2: MGHDK and SYGVNS. CDR3: CASSDDRGVTDTQYF. CDR3 nucleotide sequence: TGTGCCAGCAGTGATGACAGGGGGGTCACAGATACGCAGTATTTT.

V is TRBV2 and J is TRBJ2-2; no clear D. V was pared by 6 bases and J by 4 bases, with 9 bases between. This CDR3 has 13 residues. Germline CDR1 reads SNHLY; CDR2 reads FYNNEI. Written as DNA, the CDR3 is TGTGCCAGCAGGTATACTGCCACCGGGGAGCTGTTTTTT. Amino acid sequence: CASRYTATGELFF.

This chain joins TRBV20-1 and TRBJ2-7; the match to TRBD1 covers 7 bases. The CDR3 contains 11 residues. Germline CDR1 is DFQATT and CDR2 is SNEGSKA (reference sequence). J was trimmed by 3 bases and V by 5 bases; bases with no gene match: 1. The chain's CDR3 is CSAGQVYEQYF. For the CDR3, the DNA is TGCAGTGCTGGACAGGTCTACGAGCAGTACTTC.

This chain uses TRBV7-2 with TRBJ2-2; TRBD2 agrees at 10 bases. V was pared by 1 base and J by 3 bases, with 5 bases of the junction left unmatched. The CDR3 loop spans 17 amino acids. The germline V gene has CDR1 SGHTA and CDR2 FQGNSA. CDR3 amino acids: CASSLVASGSHTGELFF. In DNA form, the CDR3 reads TGTGCCAGCAGCTTAGTGGCTAGCGGGAGCCACACCGGGGAGCTGTTTTTT. The whole variable domain, remainder taken from reference TRBV7-2 and TRBJ2-2, is GAGVSQSPSNKVTEKGKDVELRCDPISGHTALYWYRQSLGQGLEFLIYFQGNSAPDKSGLPSDRFSAERTGGSVSTLTIQRTQQEDSAVYLCASSLVASGSHTGELFFGEGSRLTVL.

The chain links TRBV30 to TRBJ2-1, with TRBD2 identical over 8 bases. The length of the CDR3 is 15 residues. Trimming cost V 3 bases and J 9 bases; bases outside gene matches: 13. Germline values: CDR1 GTSNPN, CDR2 SVGIG (reference sequence). CDR3 sequence reads: CAWSPRGGRWGEQFF. As DNA, the CDR3 is TGTGCCTGGAGCCCCAGGGGCGGGAGGTGGGGTGAGCAGTTCTTC.

The V call is TRBV4-3, the J call TRBJ2-7; TRBD1 aligns across 11 bases. V shed 1 base, J shed 4 bases, and the junction held 3 bases outside the gene matches. The CDR3 is made up of 15 amino acids. CDR1 LGHNA and CDR2 YSLEER come from the germline V gene. CDR3 DNA sequence: TGCGCCAGCAGCCAAGTGGGACAGGGGGGTTACGAGCAGTACTTC. Translated, it gives CASSQVGQGGYEQYF.

The table lists this clone with a few counts. This chain connects TRBV4-2 to TRBJ1-2; D is ambiguous. The V gene lost 0 bases and the J gene lost 6 bases, with 8 bases spanning the gap. This CDR3 is built from 13 residues. CDR1 is LGHNA, CDR2 YNFKEQ, per germline. The CDR3 DNA is TGTGCCAGCAGCCAAGATCCGCGTGATGGCTACACCTTC. Its protein product is CASSQDPRDGYTF.

This chain links TRBV7-9 with TRBJ1-4; 7 nucleotides align to TRBD1. Germline CDR1 reads SEHNR; CDR2 reads FQNEAQ (reference sequence). V gave up 6 bases and J gave up 4 bases; unmatched junction bases: 5. The CDR3 has 14 amino acids. CDR3 nucleotides: TGTGCCAGCAGTTCGACAGGGTATAATGAAAAACTGTTTTTT. Encoded protein: CASSSTGYNEKLFF.

V usage is TRBV19 and J usage is TRBJ1-6; D ambiguous. The germline V and J ends were trimmed by 2 bases and 3 bases, with 5 bases remaining between them. The CDR3 extends over 14 amino acids. Germline-derived CDR1 and CDR2 are LNHDA and SQIVND (reference sequence). In DNA, the CDR3 is TGTGCCAGTAGTATACAGATCTATAATTCACCCCTCCACTTT. It is translated as CASSIQIYNSPLHF.

The V gene is TRBV28, the J gene TRBJ2-3; 8 bases are a match to TRBD1. CDR1 and CDR2 from the germline V gene are MDHEN and SYDVKM. Unmatched junction bases numbered 6, after V lost 2 bases and J lost 2 bases. The CDR3 runs 16 residues. The CDR3 reads CASSLDRGYFTDTQYF. Here the CDR3 DNA reads TGTGCCAGCAGTTTAGACAGGGGCTATTTCACAGATACGCAGTATTTT.

The genes are TRBV4-3 and TRBJ1-4; TRBD1 aligns across 7 bases. This CDR3 has 14 residues. V lost 4 bases, J lost 4 bases, and 3 bases stayed unmatched. The germline V gene encodes CDR1 LGHNA and CDR2 YSLEER. CDR3 sequence reads: CASSLGQFNEKLFF. In DNA, the CDR3 is TGCGCCAGCAGCCTGGGACAGTTTAATGAAAAACTGTTTTTT.

This clone was detected only a few times. V and J are TRBV4-3 and TRBJ2-7, with 7 positions matching TRBD2. V shed 1 base, J shed 1 base, and the junction held 4 bases outside the gene matches. Germline lookup yields CDR1 LGHNA and CDR2 YSLEER. This CDR3 region has 15 residues. The CDR3 sequence: CASSQGSSGSYEQYF. In DNA form, the CDR3 reads TGCGCCAGCAGCCAAGGCTCTAGCGGATCCTACGAGCAGTACTTC.

This clone was seen more than once but under ten times. The chain is built from TRBV6-1 and TRBJ2-7, with TRBD1 matching over 7 bases. The germline CDR1 and CDR2 sequences are MNHNS and SASEGT. The CDR3 is 13 residues long. With V trimmed by 8 bases and J by 0 bases, 4 bases remained unmatched. The DNA of the CDR3 is TGTGCCAGCCGGGACAGTAGCTCCTACGAGCAGTACTTC. Its protein is CASRDSSSYEQYF.

This chain connects TRBV19 to TRBJ1-5; 8 nucleotides line up with TRBD1. Germline lookup yields CDR1 LNHDA and CDR2 SQIVND (reference sequence). The junction had 14 bases not matched to a gene; V was cut back by 5 bases and J by 11 bases. There are 15 residues in the CDR3. The CDR3 here is CASSPVRGPVRAQHF. For the CDR3, the DNA is TGTGCCAGTAGTCCGGTCAGGGGGCCGGTAAGGGCCCAGCATTTT.

The chain couples TRBV9 to TRBJ2-3, with 7 bases fitting TRBD2. Trimming removed 0 bases from V and 12 bases from J; junction bases left unmatched: 4. CDR3 length: 12 residues. CDR1 is SGDLS, CDR2 YYNGEE, per germline. CDR3 DNA: TGTGCCAGCAGCGTAGTGGCGGGAGAACAGTATTTT. Protein product: CASSVVAGEQYF.

This sequence joins TRBV4-3 and TRBJ1-5; D gene uncertain. This CDR3 is built from 19 residues. Trimming stripped 0 bases from V and 0 bases from J, with 18 bases between. CDR1 is LGHNA and CDR2 is YSLEER in the germline V gene. CDR3 nucleotide sequence: TGCGCCAGCAGCCAAGAGGCCCCGGGTGGAGTAAATAGCAATCAGCCCCAGCATTTT. Protein product: CASSQEAPGGVNSNQPQHF.

The chain recombines TRBV28 with TRBJ2-3, with 14 bases fitting TRBD2. J lost 3 bases, V lost 5 bases, and 10 bases had no gene match. This CDR3 has 18 amino acids. Germline V CDR1 and CDR2: MDHEN, SYDVKM. CDR3 bases: TGTGCCAGCAGTCCCGGGGGACTAGCGGGAGTTGGGACAGATACGCAGTATTTT. Residues: CASSPGGLAGVGTDTQYF.

This chain's CDR3 is CASRRTGTYEQYF. CDR3 nucleotides: TGTGCCAGCAGACGGACAGGGACCTACGAGCAGTACTTC. This rearrangement joins TRBV7-8 to TRBJ2-7, with 8 bases fitting TRBD1. Germline assignment: CDR1 SGHVS and CDR2 FQNEAQ. This CDR3 is 13 amino acids long. Trimming removed 6 bases from V and 2 bases from J; junction bases left unmatched: 3.

The V and J genes are TRBV11-3 and TRBJ2-2; D is undetermined. CDR1 and CDR2 (germline): SGHNT, YENEEA. V shed 0 bases and J shed 7 bases, with 9 bases lying between them. The CDR3 is 14 amino acids. CDR3 protein: CASSLDPQIGELFF. CDR3 sequence (DNA): TGTGCCAGCAGCTTAGATCCACAGATCGGGGAGCTGTTTTTT.